Listed below are T cell receptor beta chains from one sample, sequenced in a study of cytomegalovirus exposure and HLA in healthy donors. TCRdb keeps only in-frame clones here, not all; method: immunoSEQ multiplex PCR. This sample yields 150,000 to 200,000 clones, of which 80% to 85% are seen a single time; about 1.1% belongs to the top ten. Material for sequencing was PBMCs. The receptor set was obtained from a middle-aged woman in good health and CMV-seronegative. Each CDR3 is given with its conserved first and last residue. The D gene is left open where the match is weak. The size of a clone is reported for some rows only, either as once, few or many, or as a class for expanded clones.

v_gene: TRBV5-1; d_gene: .; j_gene: TRBJ2-6; abundance: .; CDR3aa: CASSLLGGPGANVLTF
v_gene: TRBV6-5; d_gene: TRBD2; j_gene: TRBJ2-7; abundance: .; CDR3aa: CASSYSGVAGGYEQYF
v_gene: TRBV11-3; d_gene: .; j_gene: TRBJ2-7; abundance: .; CDR3aa: CASSLVRTSYEQYF
v_gene: TRBV2; d_gene: TRBD1; j_gene: TRBJ2-7; abundance: few; CDR3aa: CASSWTGSAEQYF
v_gene: TRBV27; d_gene: .; j_gene: TRBJ1-4; abundance: .; CDR3aa: CASSPADFDRNNEKLFF
v_gene: TRBV6-6; d_gene: TRBD2; j_gene: TRBJ2-3; abundance: .; CDR3aa: CASKGSGGLFTDTQYF
v_gene: TRBV30; d_gene: .; j_gene: TRBJ1-2; abundance: .; CDR3aa: CAWSPASHNYGYTF
v_gene: TRBV11-3; d_gene: TRBD2; j_gene: TRBJ2-3; abundance: .; CDR3aa: CASSLMGLADTDTQYF
v_gene: TRBV5-1; d_gene: TRBD2; j_gene: TRBJ2-2; abundance: .; CDR3aa: CASSSGPSGREGGELFF
v_gene: TRBV29-1; d_gene: TRBD1; j_gene: TRBJ2-7; abundance: .; CDR3aa: CSGEQGAFEYF
v_gene: TRBV7-8; d_gene: .; j_gene: TRBJ1-5; abundance: .; CDR3aa: CASSVAYRFNQPQHF
v_gene: TRBV7-9; d_gene: .; j_gene: TRBJ2-5; abundance: .; CDR3aa: CASTYPTTQETQYF
v_gene: TRBV27; d_gene: .; j_gene: TRBJ2-3; abundance: .; CDR3aa: CASSHRDTTDTQYF